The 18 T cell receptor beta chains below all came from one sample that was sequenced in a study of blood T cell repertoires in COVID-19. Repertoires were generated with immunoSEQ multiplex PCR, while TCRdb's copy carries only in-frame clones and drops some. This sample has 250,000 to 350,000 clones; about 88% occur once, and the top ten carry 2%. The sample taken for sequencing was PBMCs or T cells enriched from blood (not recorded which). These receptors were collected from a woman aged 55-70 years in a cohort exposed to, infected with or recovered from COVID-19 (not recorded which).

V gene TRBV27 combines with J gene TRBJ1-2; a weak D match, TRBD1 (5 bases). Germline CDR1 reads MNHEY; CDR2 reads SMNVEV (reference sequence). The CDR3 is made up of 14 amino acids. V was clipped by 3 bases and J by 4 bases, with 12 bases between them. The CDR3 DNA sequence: TGTGCCAGCAGTTTGTGGAGGGGCGCCTATGGCTACACCTTC. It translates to CASSLWRGAYGYTF.

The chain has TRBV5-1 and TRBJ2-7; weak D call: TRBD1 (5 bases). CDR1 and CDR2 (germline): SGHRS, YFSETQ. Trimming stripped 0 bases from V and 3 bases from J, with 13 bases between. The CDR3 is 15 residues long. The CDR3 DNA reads TGCGCCAGCAGCTTGGAAGGGGATGTAGGCTACGAGCAGTACTTC. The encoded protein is CASSLEGDVGYEQYF.

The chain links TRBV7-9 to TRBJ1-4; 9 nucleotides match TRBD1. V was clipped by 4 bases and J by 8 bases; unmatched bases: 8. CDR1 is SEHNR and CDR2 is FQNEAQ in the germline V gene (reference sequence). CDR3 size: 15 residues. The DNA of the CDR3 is TGTGCCAGCAGCTCTCGGACAGGGGCCGCAGAAAAACTGTTTTTT. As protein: CASSSRTGAAEKLFF. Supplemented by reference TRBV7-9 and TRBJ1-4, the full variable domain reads DTGVSQNPRHKITKRGQNVTFRCDPISEHNRLYWYRQTLGQGPEFLTYFQNEAQLEKSRLLSDRFSAERPKGSFSTLEIQRTEQGDSAMYLCASSSRTGAAEKLFFGSGTQLSVL.

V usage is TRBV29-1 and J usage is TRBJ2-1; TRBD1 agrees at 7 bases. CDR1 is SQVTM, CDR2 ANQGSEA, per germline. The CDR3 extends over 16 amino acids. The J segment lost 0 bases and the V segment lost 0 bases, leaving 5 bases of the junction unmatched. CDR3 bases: TGCAGCGTTGAAGAAGGGACAGCGAGCTCCTACAATGAGCAGTTCTTC. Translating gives CSVEEGTASSYNEQFF.

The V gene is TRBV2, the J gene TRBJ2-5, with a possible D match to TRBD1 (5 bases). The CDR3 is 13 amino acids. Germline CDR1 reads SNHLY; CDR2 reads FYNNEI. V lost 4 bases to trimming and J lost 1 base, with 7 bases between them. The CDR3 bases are TGTGCCAGCAGTGTAGGGGCCCAAGAGACCCAGTACTTC. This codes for CASSVGAQETQYF.

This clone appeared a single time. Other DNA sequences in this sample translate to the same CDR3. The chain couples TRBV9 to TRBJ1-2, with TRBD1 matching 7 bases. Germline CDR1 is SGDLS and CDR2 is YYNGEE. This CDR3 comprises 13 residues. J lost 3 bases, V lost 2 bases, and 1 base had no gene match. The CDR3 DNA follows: TGTGCCAGCAGCGTTGACAGGGACTATGGCTACACCTTC. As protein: CASSVDRDYGYTF.

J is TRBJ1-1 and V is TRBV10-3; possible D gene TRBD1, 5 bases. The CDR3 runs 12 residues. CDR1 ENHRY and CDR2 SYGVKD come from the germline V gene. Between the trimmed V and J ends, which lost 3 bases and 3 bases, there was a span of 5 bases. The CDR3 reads CAISDRDTEAFF. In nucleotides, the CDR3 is TGTGCCATCAGTGACAGGGACACTGAAGCTTTCTTT.

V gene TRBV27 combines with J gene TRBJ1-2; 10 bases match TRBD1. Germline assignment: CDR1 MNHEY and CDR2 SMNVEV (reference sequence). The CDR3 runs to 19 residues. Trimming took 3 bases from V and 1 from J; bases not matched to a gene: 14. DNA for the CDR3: TGTGCCAGCAGTTTTGTAGGGATGGGACAGGGGAGAAATAACTATGGCTACACCTTC. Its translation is CASSFVGMGQGRNNYGYTF.

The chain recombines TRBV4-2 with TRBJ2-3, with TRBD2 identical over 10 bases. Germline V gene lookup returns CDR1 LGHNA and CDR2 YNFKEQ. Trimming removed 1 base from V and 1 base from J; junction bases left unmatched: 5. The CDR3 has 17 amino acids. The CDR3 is CASSQAFTSGGTDTQYF. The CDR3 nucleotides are TGTGCCAGCAGCCAAGCGTTTACTAGCGGGGGCACAGATACGCAGTATTTT.

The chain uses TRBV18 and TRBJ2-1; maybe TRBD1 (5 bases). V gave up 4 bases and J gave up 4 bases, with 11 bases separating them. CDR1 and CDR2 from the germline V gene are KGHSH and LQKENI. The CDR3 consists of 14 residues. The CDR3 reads CASSQNRQYNEQFF. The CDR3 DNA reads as TGTGCCAGCTCACAAAATCGACAGTACAATGAGCAGTTCTTC.

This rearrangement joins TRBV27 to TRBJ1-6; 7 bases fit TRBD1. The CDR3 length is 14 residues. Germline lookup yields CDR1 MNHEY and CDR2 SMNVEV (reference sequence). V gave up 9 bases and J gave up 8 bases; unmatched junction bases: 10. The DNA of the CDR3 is TGTGCCAGTCGCCCAGGGGGTGGATATTCACCCCTCCACTTT. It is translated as CASRPGGGYSPLHF.

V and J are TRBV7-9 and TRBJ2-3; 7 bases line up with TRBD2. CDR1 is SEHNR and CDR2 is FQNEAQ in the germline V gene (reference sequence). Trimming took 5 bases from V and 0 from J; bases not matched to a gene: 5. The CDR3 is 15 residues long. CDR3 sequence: CASSPSGISTDTQYF. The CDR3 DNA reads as TGTGCCAGCAGCCCGAGCGGGATTAGCACAGATACGCAGTATTTT. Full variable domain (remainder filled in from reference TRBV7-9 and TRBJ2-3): DTGVSQNPRHKITKRGQNVTFRCDPISEHNRLYWYRQTLGQGPEFLTYFQNEAQLEKSRLLSDRFSAERPKGSFSTLEIQRTEQGDSAMYLCASSPSGISTDTQYFGPGTRLTVL.

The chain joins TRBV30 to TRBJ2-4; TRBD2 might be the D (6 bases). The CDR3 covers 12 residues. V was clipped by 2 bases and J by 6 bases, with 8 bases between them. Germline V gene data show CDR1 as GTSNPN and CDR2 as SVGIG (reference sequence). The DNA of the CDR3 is TGTGCCTGGAGTTCGGGGGTAAACATTCAGTACTTC. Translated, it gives CAWSSGVNIQYF.

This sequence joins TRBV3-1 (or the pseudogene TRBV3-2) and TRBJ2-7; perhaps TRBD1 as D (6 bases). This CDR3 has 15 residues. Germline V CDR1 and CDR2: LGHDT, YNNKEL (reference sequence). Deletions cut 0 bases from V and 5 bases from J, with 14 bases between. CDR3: CASSQDMGARDEQYF. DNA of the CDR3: TGTGCCAGCAGCCAAGATATGGGGGCGCGCGACGAGCAGTACTTC.

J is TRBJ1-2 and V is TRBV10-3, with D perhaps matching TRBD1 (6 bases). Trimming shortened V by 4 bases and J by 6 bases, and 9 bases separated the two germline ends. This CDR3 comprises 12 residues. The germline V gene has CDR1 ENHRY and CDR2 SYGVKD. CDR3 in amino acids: CAISGDTNGYTF. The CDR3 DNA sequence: TGTGCCATCAGTGGGGACACCAATGGCTACACCTTC.

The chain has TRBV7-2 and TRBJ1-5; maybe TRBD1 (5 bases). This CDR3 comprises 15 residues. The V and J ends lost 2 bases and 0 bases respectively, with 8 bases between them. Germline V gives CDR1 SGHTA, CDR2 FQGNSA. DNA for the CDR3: TGTGCCAGCAGCTTAAACAGGATTAGCAATCAGCCCCAGCATTTT. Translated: CASSLNRISNQPQHF.

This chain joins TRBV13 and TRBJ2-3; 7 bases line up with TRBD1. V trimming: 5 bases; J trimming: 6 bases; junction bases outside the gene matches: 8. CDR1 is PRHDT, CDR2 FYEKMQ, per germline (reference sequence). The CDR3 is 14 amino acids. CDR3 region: CASSTGQPRDTQYF. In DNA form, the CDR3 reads TGTGCCAGCAGCACGGGACAGCCCAGGGATACGCAGTATTTT.

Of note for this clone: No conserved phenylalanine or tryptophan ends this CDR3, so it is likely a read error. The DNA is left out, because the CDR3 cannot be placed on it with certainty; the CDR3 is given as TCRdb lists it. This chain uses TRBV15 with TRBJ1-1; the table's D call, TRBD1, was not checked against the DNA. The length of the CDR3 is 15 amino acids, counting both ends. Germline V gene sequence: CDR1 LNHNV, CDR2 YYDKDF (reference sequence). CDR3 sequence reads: CATSRAPRDRGRMGI.